The present T cell receptor beta chain was sequenced within a study of T cell responses to AZD1222 COVID-19 vaccine. Using immunoSEQ multiplex PCR, the repertoire was profiled, and TCRdb retains in-frame clones only, with some absent. In the table there are 150,000 to 200,000 clones, over 80% of which are singletons. Points on this clone: At one end, the junction sequence differs from germline, possibly due to a read error.

The germline V gene has CDR1 SGHTA and CDR2 FQGNSA. This CDR3 is built from 12 residues. The chain uses TRBV7-2 and TRBJ2-7; the D gene is possibly TRBD1 (5 bases). The sequence was obtained from an adult in good health. The sequenced sample was peripheral blood, obtained on day 0 of AZD1222 vaccination. In DNA form, the CDR3 reads TGTGCCAGCAGCTTAGCGGGGCAGAACCTTAACTTC. Translation gives CASSLAGQNLNF.